This T cell receptor (beta chain) was found in a study of blood T cell repertoires in COVID-19. The germline V gene has CDR1 MNHEY and CDR2 SMNVEV (reference sequence). V lost 0 bases, J lost 4 bases, and 10 bases stayed unmatched. The CDR3 sequence is 19 residues long. In the source study's methods: Nucleated cell number was recorded as an estimate derived from reference gene primer amplification. Here immunoSEQ multiplex PCR was the method, and the copy in TCRdb shows in-frame clones only, minus some. V, J and clone size are taken as reported in that table, and D and trimming were inferred from the DNA itself. The sample has tens of thousands of clones, about 89% seen once.

This chain uses TRBV27 with TRBJ2-3; 13 bases align to TRBD2. The sample was peripheral blood. The clonotype was recovered from a man between 60 and 70 years old with active or convalescent COVID-19. CDR3 nucleotides: TGTGCCAGCAGTTTATCGGCACTAGCGGGGGGGCTTGTATCAGATACGCAGTATTTT. This encodes CASSLSALAGGLVSDTQYF.